One sample yielded the 19 T cell receptor beta chains listed below, sequenced in a study of immune cell composition in non-small cell lung cancer. Normal lung sampling was at least 3 cm from the tumour, as distant as possible. The data were produced by immunoSEQ multiplex PCR, yet TCRdb's version contains in-frame clones alone and is incomplete. The table includes roughly 5,100 clones, about 88% detected once. The sequencing input was non-adjacent lung tissue. These receptors were collected from a human donor with non-small cell lung cancer. Some clones in this sample may be carry-over from other donors' samples.

This chain connects TRBV5-5 to TRBJ2-7; no clear D gene. The CDR3 extends over 13 amino acids. Trimming removed 2 bases from V and 3 bases from J, with 9 bases in between. Germline loops: CDR1 SGHKS, CDR2 YYEKEE (reference sequence). As DNA, the CDR3 is TGTGCCAGCAGCTTTGACATAGTCTACGAGCAGTACTTC. As protein: CASSFDIVYEQYF.

The chain uses TRBV19 and TRBJ1-1; 11 positions match TRBD1. CDR3 size: 14 residues. The junction had 9 bases not matched to a gene; V was cut back by 9 bases and J by 6 bases. Germline assignment: CDR1 LNHDA and CDR2 SQIVND (reference sequence). In DNA, the CDR3 is TGTGCCAGCAACCCCGGACAGGGGGCTTCTGAAGCTTTCTTT. Translation: CASNPGQGASEAFF.

The CDR3 region has the DNA TGTGCCAGCAGCTTAGTTTTTAGCGGGAACAATGAGCAGTTCTTC. This translates into CASSLVFSGNNEQFF. The chain links TRBV7-2 to TRBJ2-1; 8 bases are shared with TRBD2. The CDR3 totals 15 residues. The junction had 4 bases not matched to a gene; V was cut back by 1 base and J by 5 bases. Per the germline V gene, CDR1 is SGHTA and CDR2 is FQGNSA.

The V gene is TRBV5-1, the J gene TRBJ1-2; D is unresolved. Trimming took off 4 bases at V and 2 bases at J, with 9 bases between the two ends. The CDR3 spans 13 residues. Germline V CDR1 and CDR2: SGHRS, YFSETQ. The CDR3 sequence is CASSPERNYGYTF. CDR3 nucleotides: TGCGCCAGCAGCCCAGAGAGGAACTATGGCTACACCTTC. Complete variable domain (other parts from reference TRBV5-1 and TRBJ1-2): KAGVTQTPRYLIKTRGQQVTLSCSPISGHRSVSWYQQTPGQGLQFLFEYFSETQRNKGNFPGRFSGRQFSNSRSEMNVSTLELGDSALYLCASSPERNYGYTFGSGTRLTVV.

The chain has TRBV5-1 and TRBJ1-1; a weak D match, TRBD1 (5 bases). V was pared by 2 bases and J by 0 bases, with 11 bases between. The germline V gene has CDR1 SGHRS and CDR2 YFSETQ. CDR3 length: 15 residues. As DNA, the CDR3 is TGCGCCAGCAGCTTCCAGGGTGGGATGAACACTGAAGCTTTCTTT. This translates into CASSFQGGMNTEAFF.

The CDR3 DNA is TGTGCCAGCAGTGAAGACAGGGTCTTCTCTGGAAACACCATATATTTT. It codes for CASSEDRVFSGNTIYF. This chain links TRBV2 with TRBJ1-3, with a tentative D call TRBD1 (6 bases). The CDR3 is 16 amino acids. Trimming left V 1 base short and J 0 bases short, with 10 bases between. The germline V gene encodes CDR1 SNHLY and CDR2 FYNNEI.

The chain couples TRBV5-6 to TRBJ2-6, with D possibly matching TRBD2 (6 bases). V lost 4 bases, J lost 0 bases, and 11 bases lay in between. Germline V gives CDR1 SGHDT, CDR2 YYEEEE. The CDR3 totals 16 residues. CDR3 residues: CASSLQGGSGANVLTF. In DNA, the CDR3 is TGTGCCAGCAGCCTTCAGGGAGGCTCTGGGGCCAACGTCCTGACTTTC.

V and J are TRBV20-1 and TRBJ1-5; no clear D. CDR1 and CDR2 (germline): DFQATT, SNEGSKA (reference sequence). The germline V and J ends were trimmed by 3 bases and 16 bases, with 16 bases remaining between them. CDR3 size: 11 residues. Here the CDR3 reads CSASHSSSLHF. The CDR3, as DNA: TGCAGTGCTAGCCATTCCAGTTCCTTACATTTT.

For the CDR3, the DNA is TGTGCCAGCAGCGTGTCTATGAGGAATGAGCAGTTCTTC. It specifies CASSVSMRNEQFF. The rearrangement links TRBV27 to TRBJ2-1; D not certain. Per germline, CDR1 MNHEY and CDR2 SMNVEV (reference sequence). V was clipped by 6 bases and J by 7 bases, with 13 bases between them. The CDR3 spans 13 residues.

The J gene is TRBJ2-5, the V gene TRBV7-9; D not resolved. Trimming pared 1 base from V and 1 base from J, leaving 10 bases between. The germline gives CDR1 SEHNR, CDR2 FQNEAQ (reference sequence). The length of the CDR3 is 15 residues. The CDR3 is CASSLEPGPQETQYF. The CDR3 coding sequence is TGTGCCAGCAGCTTAGAACCAGGCCCCCAAGAGACCCAGTACTTC.

The table lists this clone with a count of one. V and J are TRBV15 and TRBJ2-7, with D possibly matching TRBD1 (6 bases). V gave up 1 base and J gave up 4 bases, with 11 bases separating them. CDR3 length: 14 residues. From germline, CDR1 is LNHNV and CDR2 YYDKDF (reference sequence). The CDR3 nucleotides read TGTGCCACCAGCAGAGCCAGGGGCGGTTACGAGCAGTACTTC. Protein: CATSRARGGYEQYF.

The rearrangement uses TRBV27 and TRBJ1-1, with 7 nucleotides matching TRBD1. Germline lookup yields CDR1 MNHEY and CDR2 SMNVEV (reference sequence). The CDR3 sequence is 12 residues long. V shed 8 bases and J 10 bases; nucleotides not matched to a gene: 10. The CDR3 is CASRGTAERAFF. The CDR3, as DNA: TGTGCCAGCCGAGGGACAGCTGAACGAGCTTTCTTT.

The J gene is TRBJ1-2, the V gene TRBV5-4, with TRBD1 as a possible D gene (5 bases). Germline values: CDR1 SGHNT, CDR2 YYREEE (reference sequence). This CDR3 has 16 residues. Trimming left V 4 bases short and J 2 bases short, with 18 bases between. CDR3 coding DNA: TGTGCCAGCAGCCAAAACCGGGACTTAAAGAACTATGGCTACACCTTC. Protein: CASSQNRDLKNYGYTF.

This rearrangement joins TRBV7-9 to TRBJ2-5, with D unclear. V lost 2 bases and J lost 5, with 3 bases in between. Germline values: CDR1 SEHNR, CDR2 FQNEAQ (reference sequence). The CDR3 totals 11 residues. The CDR3 is CASSLLETQYF. The CDR3 DNA reads TGTGCCAGCAGCTTACTGGAGACCCAGTACTTC.

This clone was seen just once. This chain uses TRBV10-1 with TRBJ1-2; D is uncertain. Trimming stripped 0 bases from V and 3 bases from J, with 14 bases between. The CDR3 runs 16 residues. Germline CDR1 WNHNN, CDR2 SYGVQD (reference sequence). The CDR3 bases are TGCGCCAGCAGTGAGTCGACCTCCCAGCTAGACTATGGCTACACCTTC. It is translated as CASSESTSQLDYGYTF.

This chain uses TRBV4-3 with TRBJ1-1; D is undetermined. V was trimmed by 0 bases and J by 0 bases, leaving 11 bases between them. The CDR3 covers 16 residues. CDR1 and CDR2 from the germline V gene are LGHNA and YSLEER. This CDR3 is CASSQDLRELNTEAFF. For the CDR3, the DNA is TGCGCCAGCAGCCAAGACCTACGGGAGCTGAACACTGAAGCTTTCTTT.

This clone was counted once. The gene calls are TRBV5-6 and TRBJ2-7; TRBD1 aligns across 7 bases. The CDR3 covers 13 residues. The junction had 7 bases not matched to a gene; V was cut back by 4 bases and J by 6 bases. Germline lookup yields CDR1 SGHDT and CDR2 YYEEEE. This CDR3 reads CASSTTGAGEQYF. The CDR3 region has the DNA TGTGCCAGCAGCACCACAGGGGCAGGCGAGCAGTACTTC.

The J gene is TRBJ2-5, the V gene TRBV25-1; D unclear. V dropped 0 bases and J dropped 4 bases, with 9 bases sitting between them. CDR1 MGHDK and CDR2 SYGVNS come from the germline V gene. The CDR3 length is 14 residues. The CDR3 protein is CASSEYLELETQYF. For the CDR3, the DNA is TGTGCCAGCAGTGAATATCTAGAGCTAGAGACCCAGTACTTC. Filled out from reference TRBV25-1 and TRBJ2-5, the complete variable domain reads EADIYQTPRYLVIGTGKKITLECSQTMGHDKMYWYQQDPGMELHLIHYSYGVNSTEKGDLSSESTVSRIRTEHFPLTLESARPSHTSQYLCASSEYLELETQYFGPGTRLLVL.

This chain joins TRBV14 and TRBJ1-2; maybe TRBD1 (6 bases). V was trimmed by 4 bases and J by 6 bases, leaving 12 bases between them. Germline CDR1 and CDR2: SGHDN and FVKESK. The CDR3 length is 13 residues. CDR3 coding DNA: TGTGCCAGCAGCCGCCCAGGGGTGCATGGCTACACCTTC. Translation: CASSRPGVHGYTF.